One and the same sample provided the 24 T cell receptor beta chains below, sequenced in a study of siplizumab effects on memory and regulatory T cells. Clones were sequenced by immunoSEQ multiplex PCR, and TCRdb holds only the in-frame ones, with some missing. The sample consists of approximately 94,000 clones, approximately 97% of them appearing once. Sequenced: naive CD4+ T cells sorted from blood. The receptors originated from a human donor in good health.

Details on this clone: The same CDR3 can be traced to other DNA sequences in this sample. The chain combines TRBV5-1 with TRBJ1-3; tentative D call: TRBD1 (5 bases). V dropped 3 bases and J dropped 1 base, with 8 bases sitting between them. The CDR3 has 14 amino acids. Germline CDR1 SGHRS, CDR2 YFSETQ. The DNA for the CDR3 is TGCGCCAGCAGCTCGGGGGGATCTGGAAACACCATATATTTT. Its translation is CASSSGGSGNTIYF.

Notes on this clone: Other DNA sequences in this sample translate to the same CDR3. V is TRBV6-5 and J is TRBJ2-2; 8 nucleotides line up with TRBD2. The CDR3 is 15 amino acids. V trimming: 2 bases; J trimming: 4 bases; junction bases outside the gene matches: 3. Germline V gene data show CDR1 as MNHEY and CDR2 as SVGAGI. CDR3 region: CASSYPAGGTGELFF. The DNA of the CDR3 is TGTGCCAGCAGTTACCCGGCGGGGGGCACCGGGGAGCTGTTTTTT.

This chain links TRBV5-8 with TRBJ2-3, with D tentatively TRBD2 (5 bases). This CDR3 is built from 16 residues. V was trimmed by 3 bases and J by 0 bases, leaving 14 bases between them. Germline-derived CDR1 and CDR2 are SGHTS and YDEGEE. The CDR3 region has the DNA TGTGCCAGCAGCTCCGGGGAAGTCTATAGCACAGATACGCAGTATTTT. Residues: CASSSGEVYSTDTQYF.

The chain couples TRBV7-3 to TRBJ2-3; D not resolved. Germline CDR1 reads SGHTA; CDR2 reads FQGTGA. The length of the CDR3 is 16 residues. V was shortened by 2 bases and J by 2 bases, with 14 bases between the two germline ends. The CDR3: CASSLLGSTTTDTQYF. DNA of the CDR3: TGTGCCAGCAGCTTACTCGGCTCCACCACCACAGATACGCAGTATTTT.

This chain links TRBV5-3 with TRBJ1-3; the D gene is possibly TRBD1 (5 bases). TRBV5-3 is flagged as an ORF with uncertain function. This CDR3 is 17 amino acids long. V gave up 2 bases and J gave up 0 bases, with 15 bases separating them. This CDR3 reads CARSLRQPLNSGNTIYF. Written as DNA, the CDR3 is TGTGCCAGAAGCTTAAGACAGCCACTCAACTCTGGAAACACCATATATTTT.

The CDR3 here is CASSQEVGLYRSSYEQYF. CDR3 sequence (DNA): TGCGCCAGCAGCCAAGAGGTAGGACTATATAGGAGCTCCTACGAGCAGTACTTC. The chain recombines TRBV4-3 with TRBJ2-7; D perhaps matches TRBD2 (6 bases). This CDR3 has 18 amino acids. Germline V gene lookup returns CDR1 LGHNA and CDR2 YSLEER. The V end was cut by 0 bases, the J end by 0 bases, with 18 bases between.

This clone has just a few counts. The chain carries TRBV5-1 and TRBJ2-7; TRBD1 or TRBD2 may be the D gene (5 bases each). Trimming removed 2 bases at V and 0 bases at J, with 12 bases between. The CDR3 length is 15 residues. The germline V gene has CDR1 SGHRS and CDR2 YFSETQ. The CDR3 DNA sequence: TGCGCCAGCAGCTTCGACGGGGCGAGCTCCTACGAGCAGTACTTC. As protein: CASSFDGASSYEQYF.

The chain couples TRBV18 to TRBJ2-5; unclear D gene. Germline-derived CDR1 and CDR2 are KGHSH and LQKENI. The V end lost 11 bases, the J end lost 1 base, and 11 bases lay between the germline ends. The length of the CDR3 is 12 residues. CDR3 DNA sequence: TGTGCCTGCCGGACGGCCCAAGAGACCCAGTACTTC. Amino acid sequence: CACRTAQETQYF.

This rearrangement joins TRBV2 to TRBJ2-5, with TRBD2 matching 14 bases. CDR1 and CDR2 (germline): SNHLY, FYNNEI. The CDR3 loop spans 15 amino acids. The V gene end was trimmed by 6 bases and the J gene end by 2 bases; junction bases not matched to a gene: 2. The CDR3 loop is CASRGTSGGQETQYF. The CDR3 DNA sequence: TGTGCCAGCAGGGGGACTAGCGGGGGACAAGAGACCCAGTACTTC.

This chain links TRBV19 with TRBJ2-1, with 9 bases identical to TRBD2. The CDR3 spans 17 residues. Losses at the gene ends were 5 bases for V and 0 bases for J; bases not matched to a gene: 8. CDR1 and CDR2 (germline): LNHDA, SQIVND (reference sequence). The DNA for the CDR3 is TGTGCCAGTAGTCGGTTAGCGGGGGAGCGCTCCTACAATGAGCAGTTCTTC. It codes for CASSRLAGERSYNEQFF. The complete variable domain, with remaining parts taken from reference TRBV19 and TRBJ2-1, reads DGGITQSPKYLFRKEGQNVTLSCEQNLNHDAMYWYRQDPGQGLRLIYYSQIVNDFQKGDIAEGYSVSREKKESFPLTVTSAQKNPTAFYLCASSRLAGERSYNEQFFGPGTRLTVL.

Comment on this clone: The same CDR3 also results from other DNA sequences found in this sample. The V gene is TRBV7-8, the J gene TRBJ1-2; weak D call: TRBD1 (6 bases). Germline CDR1 and CDR2: SGHVS and FQNEAQ. V was trimmed by 4 bases and J by 8 bases, leaving 14 bases between them. The CDR3 loop spans 13 amino acids. CDR3 amino acids: CASSSGGGRGYTF. The CDR3 DNA reads as TGTGCCAGCAGCTCGGGTGGGGGCAGGGGCTACACCTTC.

The V call is TRBV19, the J call TRBJ1-2; 11 bases line up with TRBD1. V was clipped by 3 bases and J by 7 bases; unmatched bases: 4. This CDR3 has 14 residues. The germline V gene has CDR1 LNHDA and CDR2 SQIVND (reference sequence). CDR3 amino acids: CASSMDRGQRGYTF. The DNA of the CDR3 is TGTGCCAGTAGTATGGACAGGGGGCAGCGTGGCTACACCTTC.

This clone was seen just once. The chain links TRBV6-1 to TRBJ2-3; 9 nucleotides line up with TRBD1. Germline V gene sequence: CDR1 MNHNS, CDR2 SASEGT. The CDR3 is 14 residues long. The ends lost 3 bases at V and 8 bases at J; junction bases unmatched: 6. In DNA, the CDR3 is TGTGCCAGCAGTGAGGGGACAGGGATCGGTACGCAGTATTTT. Translated, it gives CASSEGTGIGTQYF.

The CDR3 region has the DNA TGCGCCAGCAGCTCGGACAGGGTCAATGAAAAACTGTTTTTT. This sequence encodes CASSSDRVNEKLFF. The chain links TRBV5-1 to TRBJ1-4; TRBD1 aligns across 8 bases. This CDR3 is 14 amino acids long. Germline V gene data show CDR1 as SGHRS and CDR2 as YFSETQ. The J segment lost 5 bases and the V segment lost 3 bases, leaving 3 bases of the junction unmatched.

The rearrangement links TRBV29-1 to TRBJ2-7; the match to TRBD1 covers 10 bases. Germline CDR1 reads SQVTM; CDR2 reads ANQGSEA. V shed 7 bases, J shed 0 bases, and the junction held 3 bases outside the gene matches. There are 13 residues in the CDR3. CDR3 loop: CSAGTGVSYEQYF. For the CDR3, the DNA is TGCAGCGCCGGGACAGGGGTCTCCTACGAGCAGTACTTC.

The V and J genes are TRBV11-2 and TRBJ2-4; tentatively, D is TRBD1 (6 bases). CDR1 is SGHAT and CDR2 is FQNNGV in the germline V gene. This CDR3 region has 12 residues. Trimming removed 4 bases at V and 5 bases at J, with 6 bases between. CDR3 in DNA: TGTGCCAGCAGCTACAGGGAAAACATTCAGTACTTC. Its translation: CASSYRENIQYF.

The chain couples TRBV5-5 to TRBJ2-3; D remains unclear. From germline, CDR1 is SGHKS and CDR2 YYEKEE (reference sequence). The CDR3 sequence is 14 residues long. The V end was cut by 0 bases, the J end by 0 bases, with 5 bases between. CDR3 amino acids: CASSLVGSTDTQYF. The CDR3 DNA follows: TGTGCCAGCAGCTTGGTTGGGAGCACAGATACGCAGTATTTT.

The chain couples TRBV18 to TRBJ1-2; a weak D match, TRBD1 (5 bases). Germline V gene data show CDR1 as KGHSH and CDR2 as LQKENI. Trimming shortened V by 0 bases and J by 7 bases, and 12 bases separated the two germline ends. This CDR3 is 14 amino acids long. The CDR3 nucleotides are TGTGCCAGCTCACCACCGGGAGGGGCCGGTGGCTACACCTTC. Its translation: CASSPPGGAGGYTF.

The V gene is TRBV2, the J gene TRBJ2-3, with 11 positions matching TRBD2. CDR3 length equals 17 residues. Germline trimming cut 7 bases from V and 2 bases from J; bases unmatched to any gene: 11. The germline CDR1 and CDR2 sequences are SNHLY and FYNNEI. The chain's CDR3 is CASIPGLAGGPTDTQYF. CDR3 nucleotides: TGTGCCAGCATTCCCGGGCTAGCGGGGGGCCCCACAGATACGCAGTATTTT.

The chain is built from TRBV5-1 and TRBJ2-7; the D gene is possibly TRBD2 (6 bases). V was shortened by 8 bases and J by 2 bases, with 20 bases between the two germline ends. CDR3 length: 15 amino acids. Per the germline V gene, CDR1 is SGHRS and CDR2 is YFSETQ. The chain's CDR3 is CARTHIAVGPYEQYF. The CDR3 nucleotides read TGCGCCAGGACCCATATAGCGGTAGGACCCTACGAGCAGTACTTC. The full variable domain, rest sourced from reference TRBV5-1 and TRBJ2-7, is KAGVTQTPRYLIKTRGQQVTLSCSPISGHRSVSWYQQTPGQGLQFLFEYFSETQRNKGNFPGRFSGRQFSNSRSEMNVSTLELGDSALYLCARTHIAVGPYEQYFGPGTRLTVT.

The J gene is TRBJ2-5, the V gene TRBV13; D not certain. The ends were cut back, 3 bases at V and 1 base at J, with 15 bases in the middle. Germline V gene lookup returns CDR1 PRHDT and CDR2 FYEKMQ (reference sequence). The CDR3 is 16 amino acids. CDR3 nucleotide sequence: TGTGCCAGCAGCTTCGGCCTTCTAAGCCGCCAAGAGACCCAGTACTTC. It codes for CASSFGLLSRQETQYF.

In nucleotides, the CDR3 is TGTGCCATCGGGCGGGGGGGAGACAACTATGGCTACACCTTC. Translated, it gives CAIGRGGDNYGYTF. This chain uses TRBV10-3 with TRBJ1-2; tentative D call: TRBD1 (5 bases). CDR1 is ENHRY and CDR2 is SYGVKD in the germline V gene. The germline V and J ends were trimmed by 8 bases and 2 bases, with 15 bases remaining between them. The CDR3 sequence is 14 residues long.

The rearrangement joins TRBV14 to TRBJ1-2; D perhaps matches TRBD1 (6 bases). V lost 3 bases and J lost 4, with 12 bases in between. The V gene's germline CDR1 is SGHDN and CDR2 FVKESK. CDR3 length: 14 residues. This chain's CDR3 is CASSQLQGAYGYTF. The DNA of the CDR3 is TGTGCCAGCAGCCAGCTACAGGGTGCCTATGGCTACACCTTC. The full variable domain, completed using reference TRBV14 and TRBJ1-2, is EAGVTQFPSHSVIEKGQTVTLRCDPISGHDNLYWYRRVMGKEIKFLLHFVKESKQDESGMPNNRFLAERTGGTYSTLKVQPAELEDSGVYFCASSQLQGAYGYTFGSGTRLTVV.

The chain uses TRBV7-2 and TRBJ2-5; perhaps TRBD2 as D (6 bases). Trimming stripped 4 bases from V and 0 bases from J, with 12 bases between. The V gene's germline CDR1 is SGHTA and CDR2 FQGNSA. CDR3 length equals 15 residues. CDR3 DNA: TGTGCCAGCAGCTCCGGGACTTGGTACCAAGAGACCCAGTACTTC. Translation gives CASSSGTWYQETQYF.